Shown below are 14 T cell receptor beta chains from a single sample sequenced in a study of cytomegalovirus exposure and HLA in healthy donors. Amplification used 60 Vbeta primers and 13 Jbeta primers. The repertoire was sequenced with immunoSEQ multiplex PCR; TCRdb's copy has only in-frame clones and lacks some. The data show 81,000 or so clones, about four fifths seen once. The sample taken for sequencing was PBMCs. The receptors were gathered from a man between 60 and 75 years old in good health and CMV-seronegative.

The chain couples TRBV6-1 to TRBJ1-2, with TRBD1 matching 8 bases. The CDR3 sequence is 15 residues long. With 6 bases clipped from V and 4 bases from J, the junction kept 10 bases outside the gene matches. Germline V CDR1 and CDR2: MNHNS, SASEGT. This CDR3 is CASRDLGQGGYGYTF. CDR3 DNA sequence: TGTGCCAGCAGAGACCTTGGACAGGGCGGCTATGGCTACACCTTC.

The V and J genes are TRBV5-1 and TRBJ2-1; 9 bases are a match to TRBD1. The trim removed 4 bases at V and 9 bases at J, leaving 5 bases unmatched. This CDR3 spans 13 amino acids. CDR1 is SGHRS, CDR2 YFSETQ, per germline. Here the CDR3 DNA reads TGCGCCAGCAGCGGGACAGGGTCGGGTGAGCAGTTCTTC. The encoded protein is CASSGTGSGEQFF.

The rearrangement joins TRBV6-9 to TRBJ2-5; TRBD2 matches 9 bases. This CDR3 spans 17 amino acids. Trimming took 1 base from V and 5 from J; bases not matched to a gene: 11. In germline, CDR1 is MNHGY, CDR2 SVAAGI. Here the CDR3 reads CASSYLRLAGLSETQYF. CDR3 coding DNA: TGTGCCAGCAGTTATTTGAGGCTAGCGGGGCTGTCTGAGACCCAGTACTTC.

J is TRBJ1-5 and V is TRBV19; tentative D call: TRBD1 (5 bases). Germline CDR1 is LNHDA and CDR2 is SQIVND (reference sequence). The CDR3 extends over 16 amino acids. V lost 2 bases and J lost 1, with 12 bases in between. DNA of the CDR3: TGTGCCAGTAGTATATTGGGGGAGGGGAGCAATCAGCCCCAGCATTTT. It encodes CASSILGEGSNQPQHF.

This chain connects TRBV19 to TRBJ1-6; D is possibly TRBD1 (6 bases). Germline CDR1 and CDR2: LNHDA and SQIVND (reference sequence). The CDR3 length is 14 residues. V dropped 5 bases and J dropped 7 bases, with 12 bases sitting between them. DNA of the CDR3: TGTGCCAGTAGTCCCCTACAGGGAAATTCACCCCTCCACTTT. Its translation: CASSPLQGNSPLHF.

V gene TRBV5-1 combines with J gene TRBJ2-7, with 9 bases matching TRBD2. The CDR3 is 15 residues long. Germline-derived CDR1 and CDR2 are SGHRS and YFSETQ. J lost 2 bases, V lost 3 bases, and 6 bases had no gene match. CDR3 in amino acids: CASSYGTSYTYEQYF. The CDR3 nucleotides read TGCGCCAGCAGCTATGGGACTAGCTACACCTACGAGCAGTACTTC.

V is TRBV19 and J is TRBJ1-2; the match to TRBD1 covers 7 bases. The V segment lost 6 bases and the J segment 3 bases; nucleotides outside the gene matches: 7. The CDR3 totals 14 residues. Per germline, CDR1 LNHDA and CDR2 SQIVND (reference sequence). CDR3 sequence: CASSLDRAYYGYTF. For the CDR3, the DNA is TGTGCCAGTAGCCTCGACAGGGCCTACTATGGCTACACCTTC.

This chain links TRBV4-2 with TRBJ2-5; possibly TRBD1 for D (5 bases). The J call may be mistaken, given a closer DNA end match to TRBJ2-7. Germline values: CDR1 LGHNA, CDR2 YNFKEQ. The CDR3 has 15 amino acids. CDR3 bases: TGTGCCAGCAGCCAAGTCCTAGGACAAACTATCGAGCAGTACTTC. Its translation is CASSQVLGQTIEQYF.

This rearrangement joins TRBV19 to TRBJ2-1; 10 nucleotides match TRBD2. This CDR3 is 15 amino acids long. After removal of 7 bases from V and 2 bases from J, the junction contained 5 bases not matched to a gene. CDR1 LNHDA and CDR2 SQIVND come from the germline V gene (reference sequence). CDR3 amino acids: CASTFSGGTYNEQFF. The CDR3 DNA sequence: TGTGCCAGTACCTTTAGCGGGGGGACCTACAATGAGCAGTTCTTC. Looking up the rest from reference TRBV19 and TRBJ2-1 gives the full variable domain: DGGITQSPKYLFRKEGQNVTLSCEQNLNHDAMYWYRQDPGQGLRLIYYSQIVNDFQKGDIAEGYSVSREKKESFPLTVTSAQKNPTAFYLCASTFSGGTYNEQFFGPGTRLTVL.

The chain recombines TRBV6-1 with TRBJ1-2; TRBD1 might be the D (5 bases). Germline V gene data show CDR1 as MNHNS and CDR2 as SASEGT. CDR3 length equals 14 residues. V lost 5 bases and J 1 base, leaving 11 bases between the germline ends. CDR3 nucleotide sequence: TGTGCCAGCAGTTTTACCGACAGTAACTATGGCTACACCTTC. This gives the protein CASSFTDSNYGYTF.

The gene calls are TRBV6-1 and TRBJ2-5; the D gene is possibly TRBD1 (6 bases). V was clipped by 9 bases and J by 1 base, with 9 bases between them. CDR3 length: 12 residues. The germline V gene encodes CDR1 MNHNS and CDR2 SASEGT. For the CDR3, the DNA is TGTGCCAGTAACAGGGTCCAAGAGACCCAGTACTTC. This codes for CASNRVQETQYF.

The chain has TRBV4-2 and TRBJ2-1, with 11 bases matching TRBD1. Unmatched junction bases numbered 5, after V lost 4 bases and J lost 6 bases. Germline-derived CDR1 and CDR2 are LGHNA and YNFKEQ. The CDR3 totals 15 residues. The CDR3 sequence: CASSLGQGVANEQFF. In DNA form, the CDR3 reads TGTGCCAGCAGCCTGGGACAGGGGGTGGCCAATGAGCAGTTCTTC.

This chain uses TRBV14 with TRBJ1-1, with D possibly TRBD1 on 5 matching bases. Trimming pared 3 bases from V and 3 bases from J, leaving 17 bases between. Germline CDR1 is SGHDN and CDR2 is FVKESK. This CDR3 is built from 16 residues. DNA of the CDR3: TGTGCCAGCAGCCAGGACCTACAGGCCTTGTACACTGAAGCTTTCTTT. This sequence encodes CASSQDLQALYTEAFF.

The chain is built from TRBV7-6 and TRBJ2-1; 15 positions match TRBD2. Germline CDR1 is SGHVS and CDR2 is FNYEAQ. This CDR3 has 19 amino acids. V lost 5 bases and J lost 4; bases outside the gene matches: 12. The CDR3 spells CASSPLWTSGGAIYNEQFF. The DNA of the CDR3 is TGTGCCAGCAGCCCTCTATGGACTAGCGGGGGGGCCATTTACAATGAGCAGTTCTTC.